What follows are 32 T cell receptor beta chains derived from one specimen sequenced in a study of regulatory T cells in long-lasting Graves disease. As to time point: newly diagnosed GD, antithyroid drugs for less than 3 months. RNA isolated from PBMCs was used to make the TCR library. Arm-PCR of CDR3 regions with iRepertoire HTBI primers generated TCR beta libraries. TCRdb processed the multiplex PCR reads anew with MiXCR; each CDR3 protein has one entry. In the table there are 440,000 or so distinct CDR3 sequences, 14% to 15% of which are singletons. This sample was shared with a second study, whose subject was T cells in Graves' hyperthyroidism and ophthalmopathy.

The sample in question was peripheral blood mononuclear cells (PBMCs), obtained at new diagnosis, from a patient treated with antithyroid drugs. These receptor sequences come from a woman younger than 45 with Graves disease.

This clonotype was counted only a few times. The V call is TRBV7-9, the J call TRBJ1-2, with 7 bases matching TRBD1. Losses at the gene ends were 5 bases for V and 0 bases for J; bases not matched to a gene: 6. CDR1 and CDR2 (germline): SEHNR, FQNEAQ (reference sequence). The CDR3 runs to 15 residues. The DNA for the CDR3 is TGTGCCAGCAGCACCTCAGGGGGTTCTAACTATGGCTACACCTTC. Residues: CASSTSGGSNYGYTF.

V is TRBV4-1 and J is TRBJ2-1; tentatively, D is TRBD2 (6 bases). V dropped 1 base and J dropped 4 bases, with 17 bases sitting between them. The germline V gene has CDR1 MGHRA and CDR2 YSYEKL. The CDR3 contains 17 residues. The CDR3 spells CASSQGRGIRGYNEQFF. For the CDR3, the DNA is TGCGCCAGCAGCCAAGGAAGAGGGATTCGGGGGTACAATGAGCAGTTCTTC.

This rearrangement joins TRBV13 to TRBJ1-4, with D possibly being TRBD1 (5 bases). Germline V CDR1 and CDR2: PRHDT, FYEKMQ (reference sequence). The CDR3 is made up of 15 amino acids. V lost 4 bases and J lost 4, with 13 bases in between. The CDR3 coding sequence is TGTGCCAGCAGCTCCCCTGAGGGGAGTAATGAAAAACTGTTTTTT. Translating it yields CASSSPEGSNEKLFF.

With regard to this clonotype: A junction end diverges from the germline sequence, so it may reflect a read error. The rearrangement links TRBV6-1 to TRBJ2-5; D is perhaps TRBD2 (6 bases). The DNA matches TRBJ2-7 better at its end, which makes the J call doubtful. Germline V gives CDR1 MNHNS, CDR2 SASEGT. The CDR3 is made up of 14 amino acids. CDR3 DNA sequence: TGTGCCATCAGTGGTACTAGCACCTCCTACGAGCAGTACTTC. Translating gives CAISGTSTSYEQYF.

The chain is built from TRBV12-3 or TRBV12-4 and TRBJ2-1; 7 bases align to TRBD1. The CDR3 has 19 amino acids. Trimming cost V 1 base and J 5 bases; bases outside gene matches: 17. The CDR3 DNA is TGTGCCAGCAGTTTAGTCCACTATTTAAGGCAGGGGGTCGACAATGAGCAGTTCTTC. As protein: CASSLVHYLRQGVDNEQFF.

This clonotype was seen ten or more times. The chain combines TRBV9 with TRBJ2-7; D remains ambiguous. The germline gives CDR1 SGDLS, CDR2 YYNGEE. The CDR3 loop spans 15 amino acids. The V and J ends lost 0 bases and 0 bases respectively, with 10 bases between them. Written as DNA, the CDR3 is TGTGCCAGCAGCGTAGGCTTAGCCTCCTCCTACGAGCAGTACTTC. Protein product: CASSVGLASSYEQYF.

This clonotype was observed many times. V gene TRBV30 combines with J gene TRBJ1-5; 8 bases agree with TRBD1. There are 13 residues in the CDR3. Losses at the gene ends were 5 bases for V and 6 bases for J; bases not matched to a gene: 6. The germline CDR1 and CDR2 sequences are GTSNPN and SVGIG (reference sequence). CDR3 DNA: TGTGCCTGGGGACAGGGACAAGGTCAGCCCCAGCATTTT. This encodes CAWGQGQGQPQHF.

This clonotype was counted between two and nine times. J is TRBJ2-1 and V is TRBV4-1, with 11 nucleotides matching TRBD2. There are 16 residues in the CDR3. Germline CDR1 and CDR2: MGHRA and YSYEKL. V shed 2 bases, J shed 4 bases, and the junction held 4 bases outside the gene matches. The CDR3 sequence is CASSQLGLAAYNEQFF. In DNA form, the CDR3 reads TGCGCCAGCAGCCAACTGGGACTAGCGGCATACAATGAGCAGTTCTTC.

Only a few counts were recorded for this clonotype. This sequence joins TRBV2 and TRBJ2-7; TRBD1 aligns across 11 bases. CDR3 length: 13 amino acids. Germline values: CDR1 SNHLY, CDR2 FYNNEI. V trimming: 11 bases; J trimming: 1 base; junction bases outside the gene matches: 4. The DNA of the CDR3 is TGTGCCGGGGGACAGGGGGGTTCCTACGAGCAGTACTTC. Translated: CAGGQGGSYEQYF.

Written as DNA, the CDR3 is TGTGCCAGCAGCCGGGAACCCTCAGGGGATGGAGAGACCCAGTACTTC. Translation gives CASSREPSGDGETQYF. The chain links TRBV7-9 to TRBJ2-5, with D tentatively TRBD1 (6 bases). This CDR3 contains 16 residues. V was clipped by 5 bases and J by 4 bases, with 20 bases between them. Germline V gives CDR1 SEHNR, CDR2 FQNEAQ (reference sequence).

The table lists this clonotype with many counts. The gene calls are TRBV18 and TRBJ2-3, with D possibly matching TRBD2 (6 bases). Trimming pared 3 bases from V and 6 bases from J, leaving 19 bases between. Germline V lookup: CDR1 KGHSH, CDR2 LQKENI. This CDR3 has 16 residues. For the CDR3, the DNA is TGTGCCAGCTCACCGCGGGCTGTCGGAGGGCCGGATACGCAGTATTTT. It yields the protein CASSPRAVGGPDTQYF.

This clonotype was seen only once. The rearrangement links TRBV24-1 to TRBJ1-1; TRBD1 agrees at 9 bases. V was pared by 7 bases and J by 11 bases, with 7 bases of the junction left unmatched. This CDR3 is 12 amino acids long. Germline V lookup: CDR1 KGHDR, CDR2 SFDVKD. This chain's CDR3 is CATSRGTGSAFF. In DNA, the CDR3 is TGTGCCACCAGCCGGGGGACAGGGTCCGCTTTCTTT.

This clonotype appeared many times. CDR3 amino acids: CASSLAQGQTGYTF. The DNA of the CDR3 is TGTGCCAGCAGCTTAGCCCAGGGACAGACTGGCTACACCTTC. The chain has TRBV7-2 and TRBJ1-2; 7 positions agree with TRBD1. There are 14 residues in the CDR3. Germline trimming cut 0 bases from V and 7 bases from J; bases unmatched to any gene: 5. Germline lookup yields CDR1 SGHTA and CDR2 FQGNSA.

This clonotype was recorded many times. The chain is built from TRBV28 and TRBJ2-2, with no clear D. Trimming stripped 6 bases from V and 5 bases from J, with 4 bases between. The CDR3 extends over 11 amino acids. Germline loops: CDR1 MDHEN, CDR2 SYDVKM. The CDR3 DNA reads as TGTGCCAGCAGGGGGACCGGGGAGCTGTTTTTT. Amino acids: CASRGTGELFF. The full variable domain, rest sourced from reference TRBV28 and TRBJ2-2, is DVKVTQSSRYLVKRTGEKVFLECVQDMDHENMFWYRQDPGLGLRLIYFSYDVKMKEKGDIPEGYSVSREKKERFSLILESASTNQTSMYLCASRGTGELFFGEGSRLTVL.

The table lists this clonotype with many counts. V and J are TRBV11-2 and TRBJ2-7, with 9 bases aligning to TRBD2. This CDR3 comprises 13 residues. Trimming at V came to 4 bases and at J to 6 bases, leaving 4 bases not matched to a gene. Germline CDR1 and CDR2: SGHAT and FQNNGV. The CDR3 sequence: CASSSGTSSEQYF. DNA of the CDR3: TGTGCCAGCAGCTCCGGGACTAGCAGCGAGCAGTACTTC.

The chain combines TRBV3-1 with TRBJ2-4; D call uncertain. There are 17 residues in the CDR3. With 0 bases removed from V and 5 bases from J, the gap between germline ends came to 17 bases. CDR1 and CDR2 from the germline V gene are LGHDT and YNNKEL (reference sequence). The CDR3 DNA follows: TGTGCCAGCAGCCAAGAAATGTGGCGGAATTGGGAAAACATTCAGTACTTC. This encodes CASSQEMWRNWENIQYF. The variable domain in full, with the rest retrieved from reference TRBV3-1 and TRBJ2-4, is DTAVSQTPKYLVTQMGNDKSIKCEQNLGHDTMYWYKQDSKKFLKIMFSYNNKELIINETVPNRFSPKSPDKAHLNLHINSLELGDSAVYFCASSQEMWRNWENIQYFGAGTRLSVL.

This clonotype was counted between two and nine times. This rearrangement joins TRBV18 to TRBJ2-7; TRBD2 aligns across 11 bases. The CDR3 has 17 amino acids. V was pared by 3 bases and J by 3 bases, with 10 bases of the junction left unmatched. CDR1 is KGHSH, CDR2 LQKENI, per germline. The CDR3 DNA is TGTGCCAGCTCACCCCGAGGGATAGCGGGGGGGGTCTACGAGCAGTACTTC. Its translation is CASSPRGIAGGVYEQYF.

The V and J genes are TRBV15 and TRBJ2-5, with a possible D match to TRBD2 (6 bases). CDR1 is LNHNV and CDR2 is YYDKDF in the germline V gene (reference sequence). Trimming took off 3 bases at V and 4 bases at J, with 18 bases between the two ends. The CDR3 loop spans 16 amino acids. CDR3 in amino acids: CATSREGTVKGETQYF. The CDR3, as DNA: TGTGCCACCAGCAGGGAGGGGACCGTCAAGGGAGAGACCCAGTACTTC.

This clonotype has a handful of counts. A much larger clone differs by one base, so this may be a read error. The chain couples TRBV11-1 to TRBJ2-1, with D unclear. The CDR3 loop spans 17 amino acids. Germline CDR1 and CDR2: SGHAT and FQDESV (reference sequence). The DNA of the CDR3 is TGTGCCAGCAGCTTACCCCCCGGCGCGGAGCTCAGAGAGACCCGGTACTTC. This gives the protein CASSLPPGAELRETRYF.

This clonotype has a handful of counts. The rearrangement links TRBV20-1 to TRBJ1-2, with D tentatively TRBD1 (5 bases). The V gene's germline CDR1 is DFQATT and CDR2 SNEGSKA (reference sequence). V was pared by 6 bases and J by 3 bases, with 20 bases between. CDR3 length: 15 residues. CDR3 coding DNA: TGCAGTGCCCAAGCCCCTCCGGGGCAGCACTATGGCTACACCTTC. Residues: CSAQAPPGQHYGYTF.

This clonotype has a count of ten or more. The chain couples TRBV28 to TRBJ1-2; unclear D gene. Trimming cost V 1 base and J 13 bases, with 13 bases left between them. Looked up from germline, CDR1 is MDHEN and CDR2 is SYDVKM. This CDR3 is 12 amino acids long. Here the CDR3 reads CASSLLLRVVTF. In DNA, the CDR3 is TGTGCCAGCAGTTTATTGCTAAGGGTTGTCACCTTC.

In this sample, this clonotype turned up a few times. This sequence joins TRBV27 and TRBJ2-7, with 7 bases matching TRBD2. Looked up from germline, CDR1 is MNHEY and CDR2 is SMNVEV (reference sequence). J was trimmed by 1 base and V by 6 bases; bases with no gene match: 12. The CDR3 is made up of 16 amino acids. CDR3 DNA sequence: TGTGCCAGCAGAGGAGGACGGGCGGGAGTTTCCTACGAGCAGTACTTC. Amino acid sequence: CASRGGRAGVSYEQYF.

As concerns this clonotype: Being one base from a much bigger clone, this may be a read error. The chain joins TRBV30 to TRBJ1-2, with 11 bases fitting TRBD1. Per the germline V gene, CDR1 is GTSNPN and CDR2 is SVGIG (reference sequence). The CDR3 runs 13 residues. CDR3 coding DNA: TGTGCCTGGAGTGGGACAGGGGGCTATGGCTGCACCTTC. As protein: CAWSGTGGYGCTF.

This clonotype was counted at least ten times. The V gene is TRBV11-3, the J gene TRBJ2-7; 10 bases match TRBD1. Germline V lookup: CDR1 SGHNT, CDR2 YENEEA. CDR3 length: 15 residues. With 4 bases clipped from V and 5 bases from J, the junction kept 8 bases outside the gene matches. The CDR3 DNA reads TGTGCCAGCAGCTCAAGGACAGGGGGAGGAAACGAGCAGTACTTC. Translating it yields CASSSRTGGGNEQYF.

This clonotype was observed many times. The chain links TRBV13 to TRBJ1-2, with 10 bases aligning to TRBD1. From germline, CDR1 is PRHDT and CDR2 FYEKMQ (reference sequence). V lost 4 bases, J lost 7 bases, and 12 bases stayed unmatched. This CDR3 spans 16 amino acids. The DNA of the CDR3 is TGTGCCAGCAGCTCGCAGCCGGGACAGGGGATGTTTGGCTACACCTTC. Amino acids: CASSSQPGQGMFGYTF.

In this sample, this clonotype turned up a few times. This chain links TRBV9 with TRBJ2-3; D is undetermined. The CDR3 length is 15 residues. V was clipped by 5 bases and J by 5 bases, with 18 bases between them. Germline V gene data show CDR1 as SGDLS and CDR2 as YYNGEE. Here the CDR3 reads CASSLSGPPGDTQYF. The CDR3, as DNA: TGTGCCAGCAGTCTTTCCGGCCCCCCGGGAGATACGCAGTATTTT. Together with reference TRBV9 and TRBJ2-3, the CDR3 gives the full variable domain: DSGVTQTPKHLITATGQRVTLRCSPRSGDLSVYWYQQSLDQGLQFLIQYYNGEERAKGNILERFSAQQFPDLHSELNLSSLELGDSALYFCASSLSGPPGDTQYFGPGTRLTVL.

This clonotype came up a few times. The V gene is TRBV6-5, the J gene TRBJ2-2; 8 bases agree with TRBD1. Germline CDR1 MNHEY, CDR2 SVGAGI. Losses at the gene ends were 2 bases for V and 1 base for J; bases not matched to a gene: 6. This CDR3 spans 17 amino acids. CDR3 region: CASSYGTGTGNTGELFF. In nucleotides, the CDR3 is TGTGCCAGCAGTTACGGAACCGGGACAGGGAACACCGGGGAGCTGTTTTTT.

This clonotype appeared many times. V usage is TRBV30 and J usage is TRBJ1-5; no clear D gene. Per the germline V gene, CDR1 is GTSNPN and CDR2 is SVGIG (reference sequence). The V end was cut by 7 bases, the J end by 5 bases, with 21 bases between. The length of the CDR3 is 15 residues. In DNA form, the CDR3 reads TGTGCCTACGATTTGGGCCTCGGAGAGGATCAGCCCCAGCATTTT. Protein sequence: CAYDLGLGEDQPQHF.

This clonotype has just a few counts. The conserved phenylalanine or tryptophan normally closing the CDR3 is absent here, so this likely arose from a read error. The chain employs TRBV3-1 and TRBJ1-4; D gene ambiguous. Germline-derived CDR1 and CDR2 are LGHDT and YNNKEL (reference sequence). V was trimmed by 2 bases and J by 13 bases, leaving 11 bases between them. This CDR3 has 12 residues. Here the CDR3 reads CASSQLSDGLFL. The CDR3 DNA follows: TGTGCCAGCAGCCAACTTTCCGACGGACTGTTTCTT.

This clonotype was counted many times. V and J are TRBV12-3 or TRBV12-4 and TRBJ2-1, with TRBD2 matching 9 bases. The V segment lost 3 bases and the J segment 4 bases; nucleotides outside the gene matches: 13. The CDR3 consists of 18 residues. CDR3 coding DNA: TGTGCCAGCAGTTTCCATAAATTAGCGGGAGTGGGTTACAATGAGCAGTTCTTC. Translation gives CASSFHKLAGVGYNEQFF.

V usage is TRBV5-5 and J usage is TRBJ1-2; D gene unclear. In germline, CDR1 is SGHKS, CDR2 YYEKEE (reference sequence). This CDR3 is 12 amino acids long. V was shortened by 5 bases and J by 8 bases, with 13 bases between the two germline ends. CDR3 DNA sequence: TGTGCCAGCAGTGACCGACCCGGCGGCTACACCTTC. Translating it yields CASSDRPGGYTF.

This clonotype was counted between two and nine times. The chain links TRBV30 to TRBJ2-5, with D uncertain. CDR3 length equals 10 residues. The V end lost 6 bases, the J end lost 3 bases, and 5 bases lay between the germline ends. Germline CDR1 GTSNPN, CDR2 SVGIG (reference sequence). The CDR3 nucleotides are TGTGCCTGTACCGAAGAGACCCAGTACTTC. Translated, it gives CACTEETQYF. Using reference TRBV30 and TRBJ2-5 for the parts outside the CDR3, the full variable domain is SQTIHQWPATLVQPVGSPLSLECTVEGTSNPNLYWYRQAAGRGLQLLFYSVGIGQISSEVPQNLSASRPQDRQFILSSKKLLLSDSGFYLCACTEETQYFGPGTRLLVL.